The 16 T cell receptor beta chains below were found in one sample sequenced in a study of blood T cell repertoires in COVID-19. Profiled with immunoSEQ multiplex PCR; TCRdb holds only in-frame clones, not every one. The sample has 350,000 to 450,000 clones; roughly 85% are singletons. Input material: peripheral blood. Source of these receptors: a woman younger than 35 with acute or convalescent COVID-19.

The chain couples TRBV27 to TRBJ1-2; D remains ambiguous. Germline V lookup: CDR1 MNHEY, CDR2 SMNVEV (reference sequence). V was cut by 5 bases and J by 3 bases, with 22 bases left in between. The CDR3 is 17 amino acids. The CDR3 DNA is TGTGCCAGCAGTACCACCCATACTGCGCAAAGAGACTATGGCTACACCTTC. Residues: CASSTTHTAQRDYGYTF.

A remark on this clone: This sample also contains other DNA sequences that code for the same CDR3. The genes are TRBV5-4 and TRBJ1-5; D is unclear. The CDR3 length is 15 residues. Germline values: CDR1 SGHNT, CDR2 YYREEE (reference sequence). V lost 0 bases and J 4 bases, leaving 11 bases between the germline ends. CDR3 sequence (DNA): TGTGCCAGCAGCTTGGATCGCGGATTTAATCAGCCCCAGCATTTT. It encodes CASSLDRGFNQPQHF.

The chain has TRBV18 and TRBJ2-7; the D is unclear. Germline V CDR1 and CDR2: KGHSH, LQKENI. V was cut by 2 bases and J by 0 bases, with 8 bases left in between. The length of the CDR3 is 14 residues. The CDR3 nucleotides are TGTGCCAGCTCACCAACACCCCTCTCCTACGAGCAGTACTTC. It is translated as CASSPTPLSYEQYF.

The sample holds one count of this clone. V usage is TRBV5-4 and J usage is TRBJ1-6, with D hard to call. In germline, CDR1 is SGHNT, CDR2 YYREEE (reference sequence). This CDR3 has 16 residues. V lost 4 bases and J 7 bases, leaving 18 bases between the germline ends. In DNA form, the CDR3 reads TGTGCCAGCAGCCCGCAGCTTGGCACAGAAAATTCACCCCTCCACTTT. Protein product: CASSPQLGTENSPLHF.

This clone was detected a few times. The rearrangement joins TRBV5-1 to TRBJ1-1, with TRBD1 as a possible D gene (6 bases). Per germline, CDR1 SGHRS and CDR2 YFSETQ. Trimming took 4 bases from V and 1 from J, leaving 11 bases between them. The CDR3 has 14 residues. CDR3 sequence: CASSESTGNTEAFF. In nucleotides, the CDR3 is TGCGCCAGCAGCGAATCGACAGGGAACACTGAAGCTTTCTTT.

This clone was recorded only once. The chain has TRBV5-6 and TRBJ2-1, with 12 bases matching TRBD1. Unmatched junction bases numbered 6, after V lost 3 bases and J lost 8 bases. There are 15 residues in the CDR3. Looked up from germline, CDR1 is SGHDT and CDR2 is YYEEEE. CDR3 in amino acids: CASSSPGQGAHEQFF. The CDR3 DNA is TGTGCCAGCAGCTCCCCGGGACAGGGGGCTCATGAGCAGTTCTTC. Filled out from reference TRBV5-6 and TRBJ2-1, the complete variable domain reads DAGVTQSPTHLIKTRGQQVTLRCSPKSGHDTVSWYQQALGQGPQFIFQYYEEEERQRGNFPDRFSGHQFPNYSSELNVNALLLGDSALYLCASSSPGQGAHEQFFGPGTRLTVL.

V gene TRBV6-5 combines with J gene TRBJ2-7, with 8 bases identical to TRBD2. The CDR3 is made up of 12 amino acids. After removal of 11 bases from V and 2 bases from J, the junction contained 5 bases not matched to a gene. Looked up from germline, CDR1 is MNHEY and CDR2 is SVGAGI. The CDR3 bases are TGTGCCCCGGGACTAGATGCCTACGAGCAGTACTTC. Its translation: CAPGLDAYEQYF.

DNA for the CDR3: TGTGCCAGCAGTCCCAAAGCGGGAGAATCAGATACGCAGTATTTT. It is translated as CASSPKAGESDTQYF. The chain links TRBV4-2 to TRBJ2-3, with 8 positions matching TRBD2. V lost 6 bases and J lost 4; bases outside the gene matches: 9. Germline-derived CDR1 and CDR2 are LGHNA and YNFKEQ. The CDR3 runs to 15 residues.

The J gene is TRBJ1-6, the V gene TRBV5-4; a weak D match, TRBD1 (6 bases). Germline values: CDR1 SGHNT, CDR2 YYREEE (reference sequence). Trimming shortened V by 0 bases and J by 7 bases, and 14 bases separated the two germline ends. CDR3 length: 16 amino acids. CDR3 residues: CASSLGSGAVNSPLHF. DNA of the CDR3: TGTGCCAGCAGCTTGGGTTCAGGGGCTGTGAATTCACCCCTCCACTTT.

This clone was detected many times. The genes are TRBV7-3 and TRBJ2-2; 10 nucleotides match TRBD1. The CDR3 is 16 amino acids. After removal of 7 bases from V and 3 bases from J, the junction contained 8 bases not matched to a gene. Per germline, CDR1 SGHTA and CDR2 FQGTGA. CDR3 region: CASTPDRGPYTGELFF. In DNA form, the CDR3 reads TGTGCCAGCACACCAGACAGGGGGCCTTACACCGGGGAGCTGTTTTTT.

The chain employs TRBV28 and TRBJ1-3; a weak D match, TRBD1 (5 bases). Germline V lookup: CDR1 MDHEN, CDR2 SYDVKM. Trimming took 8 bases from V and 4 from J, leaving 9 bases between them. The CDR3 has 12 amino acids. The CDR3 region is CASEAGGNTIYF. CDR3 bases: TGTGCCAGCGAGGCAGGGGGAAACACCATATATTTT.

The chain links TRBV5-1 to TRBJ2-7; 7 nucleotides align to TRBD2. Germline-derived CDR1 and CDR2 are SGHRS and YFSETQ. This CDR3 has 14 amino acids. The trim removed 4 bases at V and 3 bases at J, leaving 7 bases unmatched. The CDR3 coding sequence is TGCGCCAGCAGCCGCACGGGGGGAAGCTACGAGCAGTACTTC. This codes for CASSRTGGSYEQYF.

J is TRBJ2-7 and V is TRBV28, with 7 nucleotides matching TRBD1. V shed 2 bases and J 2 bases; nucleotides not matched to a gene: 6. CDR3 length: 15 residues. The germline V gene encodes CDR1 MDHEN and CDR2 SYDVKM. The CDR3 sequence: CASSLGDRGTYEQYF. Here the CDR3 DNA reads TGTGCCAGCAGTTTAGGGGACAGAGGTACCTACGAGCAGTACTTC.

The chain links TRBV5-6 to TRBJ2-2, with 8 bases that match TRBD2. Germline loops: CDR1 SGHDT, CDR2 YYEEEE. The CDR3 loop spans 15 amino acids. The V gene end was trimmed by 7 bases and the J gene end by 3 bases; junction bases not matched to a gene: 8. The CDR3 sequence: CASAAGALDTGELFF. CDR3 bases: TGTGCCAGCGCAGCGGGGGCGCTGGACACCGGGGAGCTGTTTTTT.

The chain joins TRBV30 to TRBJ1-1, with unresolved D. The ends were cut back, 5 bases at V and 3 bases at J, with 10 bases in the middle. The length of the CDR3 is 12 residues. From germline, CDR1 is GTSNPN and CDR2 SVGIG (reference sequence). CDR3 sequence (DNA): TGTGCCTGGGACTCCGGGGACACTGAAGCTTTCTTT. It translates to CAWDSGDTEAFF. Together with reference TRBV30 and TRBJ1-1, the CDR3 gives the full variable domain: SQTIHQWPATLVQPVGSPLSLECTVEGTSNPNLYWYRQAAGRGLQLLFYSVGIGQISSEVPQNLSASRPQDRQFILSSKKLLLSDSGFYLCAWDSGDTEAFFGQGTRLTVV.

The chain carries TRBV7-8 and TRBJ2-7; 10 bases are a match to TRBD1. The CDR3 extends over 17 amino acids. J was trimmed by 7 bases and V by 2 bases; bases with no gene match: 14. CDR1 and CDR2 (germline): SGHVS, FQNEAQ. CDR3 sequence: CASSLITPGQGLWEQYF. CDR3 bases: TGTGCCAGCAGCTTAATTACTCCGGGACAGGGGCTTTGGGAGCAGTACTTC.